At least ten counts were recorded for the clone carrying this T cell receptor beta chain. The antigen remains unidentified. Preparation of the TCRbeta library was carried out with unique molecular identifiers. TCRdb itself ran the PCR reads through MiXCR, one entry per CDR3 protein. Here the sample spans around 30,000 distinct CDR3 sequences, roughly 6.7% being singletons. The record originates from a study of T-cell reconstitution after alpha-beta-depleted transplantation in children. Study conclusions and caveats: After transplant, at about two months, alpha-beta T cells were reportedly derived from several hundred expanded graft clones. T-cell counts and diversity at one year post-transplant came mainly from newly produced T cells.

With V trimmed by 5 bases and J by 0 bases, 1 base remained unmatched. Germline CDR1 and CDR2: DFQATT and SNEGSKA (reference sequence). The CDR3 totals 12 residues. The material was peripheral blood, obtained 60 days after TCRalphabeta/CD19-depleted stem cell transplant. The clonotype originates from a child younger than two who had a stem cell transplant for acute myeloid leukemia, so the T cells may come from the graft donor. The V call is TRBV20-1, the J call TRBJ2-7; TRBD1 matches at 7 bases. This CDR3 reads CSAGQDSYEQYF. The CDR3 region has the DNA TGCAGTGCTGGACAGGACTCCTACGAGCAGTACTTC.